Described below is a single TCR beta chain sequence and its context. This clonotype was observed a handful of times. There is no known antigen for this receptor. No much larger clone exists at a distance of one base, and base qualities are not known. The germline V gene (reference sequence) yields LGHDT for CDR1 and YNNKEL for CDR2. Deletion took 11 bases off V and 4 bases off J, with a span of 15 bases between the germline ends. The CDR3 holds 13 amino acids from the cysteine to the phenylalanine. CDR3 DNA only is kept here, 39 bases in frame from base 1. The sample originates from a study of blood T cells in healthy people across ages (dated by TCRdb to the mid-2010s). Looking at the study overall: In model experiments, template switching captured roughly one uniquely barcoded TCR beta cDNA molecule for every two T cells. Donors of different ages were randomly distributed across sequencing lanes to avoid experimental bias. Age-related changes in TCR beta repertoire diversity were measured in the study by deep sequencing normalized with unique cDNA molecular identifiers. The study analyzed two additional independent replicas of 1 million unique cDNA reads from the same blood draw for two donors, one aged 18 to 30 and one aged 80 or older. The donors were split into four age groups: young (average about 15 years), middle-aged (nearly 40), aged (62) and long-lived (over 75). Study-wide conclusions, independent of this receptor: There was a strong correlation between observed TCR beta diversity and the percentage of naive T cells measured by flow cytometry. The long-lived group showed more naive CD4+ T cells, fewer expanded clones and increased TCR diversity than the aged group, suggesting age selection. Donor CMV infection status was unknown, potentially confounding age-related changes in expanded clonotypes. Observed TCR beta diversity per million T cells fell roughly linearly with age, and a significant reduction was already apparent by age about 43. Estimates of total diversity from one million sequenced T cells were regarded as lower bounds and underestimates. Conclusive comparison of naive and antigen-experienced compartments was prevented by the profiling of bulk unsorted PBMCs.

The donors were roughly 38 Caucasian individuals from Russia, aged 6 to 90 years, who were systemically healthy. Each donor gave 8 to 10 milliliters of peripheral blood, collected into EDTA-treated Vacutainer tubes. PBMCs were isolated by Ficoll-Paque density-gradient centrifugation, with at least 7 million obtained per sample. Trizol reagent was used to extract total RNA from the PBMCs, yielding at least 6 micrograms per sample. For every donor, an aliquot of PBMCs went through flow cytometry to measure the percentages of naive CD45RAhigh/CD27high T cells. Receptor libraries were prepared by 5' RACE. TCRdb shows the sequencer as Illumina HiSeq 2500. A second PCR of 7 to 11 cycles was performed with a sample-barcoded 5' primer and a J-beta primer mix. A unique molecular identifier was introduced onto each TCR beta cDNA molecule by a template-switch 5' adaptor carrying 12 random nucleotides. At least 3 million CDR3-containing paired-end reads were obtained from each sample. The Mint cDNA synthesis kit, primed by a TRBC-specific oligonucleotide, was used to synthesize first-strand cDNA from all RNA. After uracil-DNA glycosylase treatment, a first 18-cycle PCR used universal primers M1SS and BC2_uni_R on all cDNA. The original pipeline was this. For normalization, 1 million high-quality reads were randomly selected from each sample, with every read carrying a distinct molecular identifier. Instead of being binned into consensus sequences, reads with shared molecular identifiers were discarded. MiTCR, with a Q25 quality threshold and the strictest error-elimination algorithm, was used for CDR3 identification, clonotype clustering and error correction. A nonparametric unseen species model with Euler transformation was used to estimate a lower bound on total TCR beta diversity. TCRdb applied fastp at Q25 and MiXCR to the public reads, then kept only in-frame beta chains. Duplicate CDR3 protein sequences are folded into a single record with the most common DNA and genes. TCRdb's processing, not the authors', yielded these V and J calls. The table for this sample lists about 680,000 distinct CDR3 sequences; approximately 49% of them were counted only once. Jointly, the top ten make up roughly a third of the sample.

The specimen sequenced was blood. This TCR derives from a woman aged 55-69 years in good health. The sequence links TRBV3-1 to TRBJ2-4; the D gene is perhaps TRBD1 or TRBD2, as each covers 5 bases. The sequenced DNA: TGTGCCGTATCACGGGACCATAAAAACATTCAGTACTTC. Its coded protein is CAVSRDHKNIQYF.